These T cell receptor beta chains were read from a single sample in a study of cytomegalovirus exposure and HLA in healthy donors. TCRdb's table, derived via immunoSEQ multiplex PCR, lists solely in-frame clones and lacks some. The sample carries around 200,000 clones, 75% to 90% recorded once. Material for sequencing was PBMCs. The receptors were sampled from a boy aged 5-17 years in good health and CMV-seronegative. Each CDR3 is given with its conserved first and last residue. A D gene is named only where the DNA matches it firmly. Clone size, where shown, is once, few, many, or a class for clones that have expanded.

size: NA
D: NA
V: TRBV10-1
J: TRBJ1-3
CDR3: CASTDPGSGNTIYF
DNA: TGCGCCAGCACTGACCCCGGCTCTGGAAACACCATATATTTT

size: NA
D: TRBD1
V: TRBV14
J: TRBJ1-2
CDR3: CASSQIGQDYGYTF
DNA: TGTGCCAGCAGCCAAATAGGACAGGACTATGGCTACACCTTC

size: few
D: TRBD1
V: TRBV29-1
J: TRBJ1-1
CDR3: CSAALQGTEAFF
DNA: TGCAGCGCGGCACTACAGGGGACTGAAGCTTTCTTT

size: NA
D: NA
V: TRBV6-5
J: TRBJ2-1
CDR3: CASSYPGDNEQFF
DNA: TGTGCCAGCAGTTATCCCGGGGACAATGAGCAGTTCTTC

size: NA
D: TRBD1
V: TRBV5-8
J: TRBJ1-5
CDR3: CASSFRGQGSNQPQHF
DNA: TGTGCCAGCAGCTTCCGAGGACAGGGGAGCAATCAGCCCCAGCATTTT

size: NA
D: NA
V: TRBV30
J: TRBJ1-1
CDR3: CAWSVLPINTEAFF
DNA: TGTGCCTGGAGTGTACTCCCTATAAACACTGAAGCTTTCTTT

size: NA
D: TRBD1
V: TRBV6-1
J: TRBJ2-7
CDR3: CASRTGQGGYEQYF
DNA: TGTGCCAGCAGGACCGGACAGGGCGGGTACGAGCAGTACTTC

size: once
D: TRBD2
V: TRBV13
J: TRBJ2-1
CDR3: CASSLERLAGYNEQFF
DNA: TGTGCCAGCAGCTTAGAGAGACTAGCGGGGTACAATGAGCAGTTCTTC

size: NA
D: TRBD2
V: TRBV7-3
J: TRBJ2-6
CDR3: CASSVSSGGATGANVLTF
DNA: TGTGCCAGCAGCGTTTCTAGCGGGGGGGCTACCGGGGCCAACGTCCTGACTTTC

size: NA
D: NA
V: TRBV7-2
J: TRBJ1-4
CDR3: CASSTGGNEKLFF
DNA: TGTGCCAGCAGCACCGGTGGTAATGAAAAACTGTTTTTT

size: NA
D: NA
V: TRBV4-1
J: TRBJ2-7
CDR3: CASSQDAAGPYEQYF
DNA: TGCGCCAGCAGCCAAGATGCAGCGGGTCCATACGAGCAGTACTTC

size: NA
D: TRBD1
V: TRBV10-3
J: TRBJ2-2
CDR3: CAIRDRVSTGELFF
DNA: TGTGCCATCAGGGACAGGGTCAGCACCGGGGAGCTGTTTTTT

size: NA
D: NA
V: TRBV19
J: TRBJ1-1
CDR3: CASQRGTRAFF
DNA: TGTGCCAGTCAGCGGGGGACAAGAGCTTTCTTT

size: once
D: TRBD1
V: TRBV9
J: TRBJ1-2
CDR3: CASSSTGGEGGYTF
DNA: TGTGCCAGCAGCTCGACAGGGGGCGAAGGCGGCTACACCTTC

size: NA
D: NA
V: TRBV19
J: TRBJ2-7
CDR3: CASRRTGSYEQYF
DNA: TGTGCCAGTAGGAGGACTGGATCCTACGAGCAGTACTTC

size: NA
D: TRBD1
V: TRBV27
J: TRBJ2-7
CDR3: CASSFSDRDRENYEQYF
DNA: TGTGCCAGCAGTTTTTCCGACCGGGACAGGGAAAACTACGAGCAGTACTTC

size: NA
D: NA
V: TRBV7-2
J: TRBJ1-2
CDR3: CASSPDRHGYTF
DNA: TGTGCCAGCAGCCCCGACAGGCATGGCTACACCTTC

size: NA
D: TRBD2
V: TRBV9
J: TRBJ2-2
CDR3: CASSPGGGANTGELFF
DNA: TGTGCCAGCAGCCCGGGGGGAGGGGCGAACACCGGGGAGCTGTTTTTT

size: NA
D: NA
V: TRBV5-4
J: TRBJ2-1
CDR3: CASSLVQNNEQFF
DNA: TGTGCCAGCAGCTTAGTACAGAACAATGAGCAGTTCTTC

size: NA
D: TRBD2
V: TRBV13
J: TRBJ2-7
CDR3: CASSSTGGRVVYEQYF
DNA: TGTGCCAGCAGCTCCACAGGCGGGAGAGTAGTTTACGAGCAGTACTTC

size: NA
D: NA
V: TRBV9
J: TRBJ1-1
CDR3: CASSAAGDTEAFF
DNA: TGTGCCAGCAGCGCGGCAGGGGACACTGAAGCTTTCTTT

size: NA
D: NA
V: TRBV6-6
J: TRBJ1-6
CDR3: CASTSYRVLGSPLHF
DNA: TGTGCCAGCACCTCCTACAGGGTCTTGGGTTCACCCCTCCACTTT

size: NA
D: NA
V: TRBV2
J: TRBJ2-3
CDR3: CASSGRAPTRDTQYF
DNA: TGTGCCAGCAGTGGCAGGGCCCCGACCCGAGATACGCAGTATTTT

size: NA
D: TRBD1
V: TRBV27
J: TRBJ2-1
CDR3: CASGRRDRDPEQFF
DNA: TGTGCCAGCGGCCGTAGGGACAGGGATCCTGAGCAGTTCTTC

size: NA
D: TRBD1
V: TRBV7-9
J: TRBJ1-4
CDR3: CASSPRDRENEKLFF
DNA: TGTGCCAGCAGCCCACGGGACAGGGAGAATGAAAAACTGTTTTTT

size: NA
D: NA
V: TRBV5-6
J: TRBJ1-4
CDR3: CASSPTTGSTNEKLFF
DNA: TGTGCCAGCAGCCCAACTACAGGGAGTACTAATGAAAAACTGTTTTTT

size: NA
D: TRBD1
V: TRBV9
J: TRBJ1-2
CDR3: CASSISTGGQGASGYTF
DNA: TGTGCCAGCAGCATCTCCACAGGGGGACAGGGGGCGAGTGGCTACACCTTC

size: NA
D: NA
V: TRBV29-1
J: TRBJ2-7
CDR3: CSVEATASGYEQYF
DNA: TGCAGCGTTGAGGCGACAGCCTCGGGCTACGAGCAGTACTTC

size: NA
D: NA
V: TRBV28
J: TRBJ1-1
CDR3: CASSPSGGWGPEAFF
DNA: TGTGCCAGCAGTCCATCTGGGGGCTGGGGCCCTGAAGCTTTCTTT

size: NA
D: NA
V: TRBV30
J: TRBJ2-5
CDR3: CAWSVQPQYF
DNA: TGTGCCTGGAGTGTACAGCCACAGTACTTC

size: NA
D: TRBD1
V: TRBV4-2
J: TRBJ1-2
CDR3: CASSLAVTGGAGYTF
DNA: TGTGCCAGCAGCTTGGCAGTGACAGGGGGCGCGGGCTACACCTTC

size: NA
D: NA
V: TRBV7-2
J: TRBJ2-7
CDR3: CASSLDLQSYEQYF
DNA: TGTGCCAGCAGCTTAGACTTGCAATCCTACGAGCAGTACTTC

size: once
D: NA
V: TRBV7-8
J: TRBJ1-5
CDR3: CASSLGGDQPQHF
DNA: TGTGCCAGCAGCTTAGGGGGGGATCAGCCCCAGCATTTT

size: NA
D: TRBD1
V: TRBV7-2
J: TRBJ1-1
CDR3: CASSSKQGADTEAFF
DNA: TGTGCCAGCAGCTCGAAACAGGGGGCAGACACTGAAGCTTTCTTT

size: NA
D: TRBD2
V: TRBV13
J: TRBJ2-1
CDR3: CASSSIGLAGGYNEQFF
DNA: TGTGCCAGCAGCTCCATCGGACTAGCGGGAGGTTACAATGAGCAGTTCTTC

size: few
D: NA
V: TRBV7-2
J: TRBJ1-1
CDR3: CASSLVGVHTEAFF
DNA: TGTGCCAGCAGCTTAGTAGGGGTTCACACTGAAGCTTTCTTT

size: NA
D: NA
V: TRBV7-2
J: TRBJ1-1
CDR3: CASSLVGVLAFF
DNA: TGTGCCAGCAGCTTAGTAGGGGTTCTAGCTTTCTTT

size: NA
D: NA
V: TRBV30
J: TRBJ1-3
CDR3: CAWSVLSGNTIYF
DNA: TGTGCCTGGTCCGTCCTCTCTGGAAACACCATATATTTT

size: NA
D: NA
V: TRBV13
J: TRBJ2-4
CDR3: CASSREGFVKNIQYF
DNA: TGTGCCAGCAGCCGTGAGGGCTTTGTCAAAAACATTCAGTACTTC

size: NA
D: TRBD1
V: TRBV6-1
J: TRBJ2-4
CDR3: CASSEEGQGVKNIQYF
DNA: TGTGCCAGCAGTGAAGAGGGACAGGGGGTTAAAAACATTCAGTACTTC

size: NA
D: NA
V: TRBV11-1
J: TRBJ2-5
CDR3: CASSPDSPGETQYF
DNA: TGTGCCAGCAGCCCAGACAGTCCCGGGGAGACCCAGTACTTC

size: NA
D: NA
V: TRBV30
J: TRBJ1-5
CDR3: CAWSVDSHNQPQHF
DNA: TGTGCCTGGAGTGTTGACAGTCACAATCAGCCCCAGCATTTT

size: NA
D: NA
V: TRBV2
J: TRBJ1-2
CDR3: CASSSDNYGYTF
DNA: TGTGCCAGCTCCTCAGATAACTATGGCTACACCTTC

size: NA
D: NA
V: TRBV7-3
J: TRBJ2-2
CDR3: CASSLTSGNTGELFF
DNA: TGTGCCAGCAGCTTAACGAGCGGGAACACCGGGGAGCTGTTTTTT